This T cell receptor beta chain was identified in a study of T cells after yellow fever vaccination. Study-level information: Low-cell-number fractions underwent preparation using SMART-Seq v4 Ultra Low Input.

One entry per CDR3 protein results from TCRdb running MiXCR on the 5' RACE reads. Among under 300,000 distinct CDR3 sequences, 6.9% were seen once, and the ten largest hold around 0.9%. About this clonotype itself: Antigen: not known.

Findings and limits, study-wide: Primary-vaccination clones mostly resurfaced post-booster (less than 98% CD4, more than 80% CD8).

The sequence was collected from a man between 25 and 39 years old who received the YFV17D yellow fever vaccine. The sample in question was CD4+ T cells sorted from PBMCs, obtained 15 days after the yellow fever booster vaccination.

CDR3 residues: CASSKRQSSGQPQHF. Written as DNA, the CDR3 is TGTGCCAGCAGCAAACGACAATCTAGTGGGCAGCCCCAGCATTTT. The gene calls are TRBV5-6 and TRBJ1-5; D remains unclear. This CDR3 region has 15 residues. CDR1 and CDR2 from the germline V gene are SGHDT and YYEEEE. V was clipped by 4 bases and J by 7 bases, with 18 bases between them.